These 9 T cell receptor beta chains were all obtained from the same sample, sequenced in a study of blood T cell repertoires in COVID-19. Profiled with immunoSEQ multiplex PCR; TCRdb holds only in-frame clones, not every one. The data hold some 400,000 clones, with about 80% observed a single time. Sequencing input: peripheral blood. The receptors derive from a human donor with acute or convalescent COVID-19. The donor label of this sample is uncertain.

The chain couples TRBV15 to TRBJ2-3; 7 bases align to TRBD2. Losses at the gene ends were 2 bases for V and 5 bases for J; bases not matched to a gene: 4. The germline V gene has CDR1 LNHNV and CDR2 YYDKDF (reference sequence). CDR3 length equals 14 residues. The CDR3 protein is CATSRTGGGDTQYF. In DNA, the CDR3 is TGTGCCACCAGCAGAACTGGGGGGGGAGATACGCAGTATTTT.

V usage is TRBV10-1 and J usage is TRBJ2-7, with a weak D call TRBD1 (6 bases). There are 14 residues in the CDR3. V lost 2 bases to trimming and J lost 3 bases, with 11 bases between them. Germline lookup yields CDR1 WNHNN and CDR2 SYGVQD (reference sequence). In DNA form, the CDR3 reads TGCGCCAGCAGTGAGAGAAGGGGGAACTACGAGCAGTACTTC. This codes for CASSERRGNYEQYF.

Of note for this clone: Other DNA sequences from this sample encode an identical CDR3 as well. The rearrangement uses TRBV6-5 and TRBJ2-7; 8 bases match TRBD1. CDR1 MNHEY and CDR2 SVGAGI come from the germline V gene. The CDR3 loop spans 15 amino acids. J was trimmed by 3 bases and V by 5 bases; bases with no gene match: 9. DNA for the CDR3: TGTGCCAGCAGTCGTCCGGGACAGGTGATCTACGAGCAGTACTTC. It yields the protein CASSRPGQVIYEQYF.

The CDR3 nucleotides read TGTGCCAGCAGCAAGAGGGGGGGAACTAATGAAAAACTGTTTTTT. It is translated as CASSKRGGTNEKLFF. The chain combines TRBV5-4 with TRBJ1-4; weak D call: TRBD1 (6 bases). The V gene lost 4 bases and the J gene lost 1 base, with 11 bases spanning the gap. Germline CDR1 SGHNT, CDR2 YYREEE (reference sequence). The CDR3 is 15 residues long.

This chain uses TRBV15 with TRBJ2-7; D gene ambiguous. CDR3 length: 11 amino acids. V was pared by 8 bases and J by 7 bases, with 12 bases between. Per the germline V gene, CDR1 is LNHNV and CDR2 is YYDKDF (reference sequence). The CDR3 region has the DNA TGTGCCACCTCTATTAGGCGGGAGCAGTACTTC. The encoded protein is CATSIRREQYF.

To note about this clone: At one boundary the junction diverges from the germline segment, which might be a read error. V and J are TRBV4-1 and TRBJ2-5; 10 nucleotides agree with TRBD1. The CDR3 extends over 15 amino acids. Germline-derived CDR1 and CDR2 are MGHRA and YSYEKL. The CDR3 nucleotides read TGCGCCAGCAGTCAAGGACAGGGGGGGGCAGAGACCCAGTACTTC. Translation: CASSQGQGGAETQYF.

The rearrangement uses TRBV16 and TRBJ2-1; 9 nucleotides match TRBD2. J was trimmed by 8 bases and V by 1 base; bases with no gene match: 6. This CDR3 is 15 amino acids long. Germline V lookup: CDR1 KGHSY, CDR2 FQNENV. In nucleotides, the CDR3 is TGTGCCAGCAGCCAATTCAGCGGGGGGCCCGATGAGCAGTTCTTC. It is translated as CASSQFSGGPDEQFF.

The chain couples TRBV20-1 to TRBJ2-5; D remains ambiguous. This CDR3 has 13 amino acids. Germline CDR1 and CDR2: DFQATT and SNEGSKA (reference sequence). V dropped 3 bases and J dropped 5 bases, with 13 bases sitting between them. The CDR3 nucleotides read TGCAGTGCTAGTAGAACTACTCGGGAGACCCAGTACTTC. This translates into CSASRTTRETQYF.

The chain combines TRBV3-1 (or the pseudogene TRBV3-2) with TRBJ2-1; a weak D match, TRBD2 (6 bases). The CDR3 is made up of 14 amino acids. The V end lost 7 bases, the J end lost 2 bases, and 12 bases lay between the germline ends. Germline V gives CDR1 LGHDT, CDR2 YNNKEL (reference sequence). DNA for the CDR3: TGTGCCAGCACCCTAGCTAGCGCCTACAATGAGCAGTTCTTC. It translates to CASTLASAYNEQFF.